The 12 T cell receptor beta chains below were found in one sample sequenced in a study of cytomegalovirus exposure and HLA in healthy donors. The PCR contained 60 Vbeta and 13 Jbeta primers. TCRdb keeps only in-frame clones here, not all; method: immunoSEQ multiplex PCR. This sample carries fewer than 55,000 clones, 55% to 80% of them seen once, and the ten largest clones take less than 25%. The sample consisted of PBMCs. The receptors originated from a woman in her forties or fifties in good health and CMV-seropositive.

The V and J genes are TRBV10-3 and TRBJ2-7; tentatively, D is TRBD2 (9 bases). The CDR3 length is 18 residues. Germline CDR1 and CDR2: ENHRY and SYGVKD. Trimming left V 8 bases short and J 2 bases short, with 28 bases between. CDR3 region: CAIGGETGASGTTYEQYF. The CDR3 bases are TGTGCCATCGGGGGAGAGACAGGGGCTAGCGGGACAACCTACGAGCAGTACTTC.

The chain employs TRBV7-9 and TRBJ2-1, with 9 bases identical to TRBD2. Germline CDR1 and CDR2: SEHNR and FQNEAQ (reference sequence). The CDR3 loop spans 14 amino acids. V shed 5 bases and J 10 bases; nucleotides not matched to a gene: 9. The CDR3 bases are TGTGCCAGCAGCCTAGGGGAGCGGGGGGCCGAGCAGTTCTTC. Protein: CASSLGERGAEQFF.

The chain employs TRBV4-3 and TRBJ1-1; a weak D match, TRBD1 (5 bases). Germline CDR1 LGHNA, CDR2 YSLEER. CDR3 length equals 14 residues. The V gene lost 1 base and the J gene lost 1 base, with 7 bases spanning the gap. The DNA of the CDR3 is TGCGCCAGCAGCCAAGCGGGGGGGAACACTGAAGCTTTCTTT. Amino acids: CASSQAGGNTEAFF.

V is TRBV7-6 and J is TRBJ2-5, with D possibly TRBD2 on 6 matching bases. V lost 7 bases and J 5 bases, leaving 20 bases between the germline ends. This CDR3 comprises 15 residues. The germline CDR1 and CDR2 sequences are SGHVS and FNYEAQ. CDR3 residues: CASTKQEGLGETQYF. Here the CDR3 DNA reads TGTGCCAGCACCAAACAGGAGGGGCTCGGGGAGACCCAGTACTTC.

The chain couples TRBV2 to TRBJ2-1; D might be TRBD2 (6 bases). The CDR3 covers 10 residues. Trimming pared 6 bases from V and 10 bases from J, leaving 7 bases between. The germline CDR1 and CDR2 sequences are SNHLY and FYNNEI. CDR3 in amino acids: CASREGEQFF. In DNA form, the CDR3 reads TGTGCCAGCAGGGAGGGGGAGCAGTTCTTC. The whole variable domain, remainder taken from reference TRBV2 and TRBJ2-1, is EPEVTQTPSHQVTQMGQEVILRCVPISNHLYFYWYRQILGQKVEFLVSFYNNEISEKSEIFDDQFSVERPDGSNFTLKIRSTKLEDSAMYFCASREGEQFFGPGTRLTVL.

This clone was seen a handful of times. The V and J genes are TRBV5-4 and TRBJ1-2, with D perhaps TRBD1 (6 bases). The CDR3 is 13 residues long. Germline V gene sequence: CDR1 SGHNT, CDR2 YYREEE (reference sequence). V lost 4 bases and J 8 bases, leaving 15 bases between the germline ends. CDR3 sequence: CASSEDRVEGYTF. The CDR3 DNA follows: TGTGCCAGCAGCGAGGACAGAGTGGAAGGCTACACCTTC.

In this sample, this clone turned up a few times. V is TRBV7-8 and J is TRBJ1-5, with 8 bases aligning to TRBD1. The CDR3 length is 16 residues. The germline V gene encodes CDR1 SGHVS and CDR2 FQNEAQ. With V trimmed by 5 bases and J by 4 bases, 10 bases remained unmatched. The CDR3 spells CASSRLGQGTNQPQHF. The CDR3 nucleotides are TGTGCCAGCAGCCGACTCGGACAGGGCACTAATCAGCCCCAGCATTTT.

V and J are TRBV9 and TRBJ2-5; a possible D gene is TRBD2 (5 bases). Germline values: CDR1 SGDLS, CDR2 YYNGEE. V was shortened by 1 base and J by 0 bases, with 10 bases between the two germline ends. There are 15 residues in the CDR3. DNA of the CDR3: TGTGCCAGCAGCGTAAACAGCGGCCACCAAGAGACCCAGTACTTC. Translating it yields CASSVNSGHQETQYF.

This clone has just a few counts. The chain has TRBV6-5 and TRBJ2-2, with D unresolved. The germline CDR1 and CDR2 sequences are MNHEY and SVGAGI. Between the trimmed V and J ends, which lost 5 bases and 4 bases, there was a span of 11 bases. CDR3 length equals 14 residues. In DNA form, the CDR3 reads TGTGCCAGCAGTCAATACTCTTTCACCGGGGAGCTGTTTTTT. This translates into CASSQYSFTGELFF.

This chain uses TRBV2 with TRBJ2-5, with D possibly being TRBD2 (6 bases). V was pared by 5 bases and J by 4 bases, with 17 bases between. This CDR3 has 15 residues. In germline, CDR1 is SNHLY, CDR2 FYNNEI. The DNA for the CDR3 is TGTGCCAGCAGTTTACTAGAACTAGCCGGAGAGACCCAGTACTTC. Translated, it gives CASSLLELAGETQYF.

CDR3 sequence reads: CASSPQTGIETQYF. The CDR3 nucleotides read TGCGCCAGCAGCCCGCAGACAGGGATTGAGACCCAGTACTTC. The J gene is TRBJ2-5, the V gene TRBV5-1, with 7 bases fitting TRBD1. This CDR3 region has 14 residues. Germline assignment: CDR1 SGHRS and CDR2 YFSETQ. The ends lost 4 bases at V and 5 bases at J; junction bases unmatched: 8.

The chain joins TRBV9 to TRBJ1-6; possible D gene TRBD1, 5 bases. The V end was cut by 4 bases, the J end by 10 bases, with 15 bases between. The CDR3 sequence is 14 residues long. Germline-derived CDR1 and CDR2 are SGDLS and YYNGEE. In nucleotides, the CDR3 is TGTGCCAGCAGCCCCGATCTGGGGCCATCACCCCTCCACTTT. Translating it yields CASSPDLGPSPLHF.